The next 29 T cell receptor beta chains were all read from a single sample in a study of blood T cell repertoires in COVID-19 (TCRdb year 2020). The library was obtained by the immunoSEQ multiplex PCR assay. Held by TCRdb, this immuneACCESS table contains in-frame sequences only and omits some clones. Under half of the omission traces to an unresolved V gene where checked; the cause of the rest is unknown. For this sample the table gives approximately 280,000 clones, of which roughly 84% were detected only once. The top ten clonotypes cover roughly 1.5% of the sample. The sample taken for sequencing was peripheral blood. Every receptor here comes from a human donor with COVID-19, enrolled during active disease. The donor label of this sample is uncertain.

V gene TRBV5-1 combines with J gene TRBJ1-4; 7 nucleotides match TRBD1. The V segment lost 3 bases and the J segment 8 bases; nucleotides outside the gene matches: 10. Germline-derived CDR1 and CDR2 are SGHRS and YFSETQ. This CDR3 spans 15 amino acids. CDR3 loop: CASSSGTEVGEKLFF. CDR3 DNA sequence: TGCGCCAGCAGCTCGGGGACAGAAGTCGGGGAAAAACTGTTTTTT.

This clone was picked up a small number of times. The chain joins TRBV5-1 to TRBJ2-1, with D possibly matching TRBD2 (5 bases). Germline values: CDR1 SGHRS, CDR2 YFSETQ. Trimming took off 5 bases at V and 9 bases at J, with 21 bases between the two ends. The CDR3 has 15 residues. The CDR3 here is CASRAAGTPVGEQFF. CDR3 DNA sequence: TGCGCCAGCAGAGCGGCGGGCACCCCAGTGGGTGAGCAGTTCTTC.

CDR3 amino acids: CASSFRDRGRTEAFF. The DNA for the CDR3 is TGTGCCAGCAGCTTCCGGGACAGGGGGCGGACTGAAGCTTTCTTT. V is TRBV3-1 (or the pseudogene TRBV3-2) and J is TRBJ1-1; 12 bases are shared with TRBD1. Germline lookup yields CDR1 LGHDT and CDR2 YNNKEL (reference sequence). V lost 5 bases to trimming and J lost 5 bases; unmatched junction nucleotides: 6. The CDR3 totals 15 residues.

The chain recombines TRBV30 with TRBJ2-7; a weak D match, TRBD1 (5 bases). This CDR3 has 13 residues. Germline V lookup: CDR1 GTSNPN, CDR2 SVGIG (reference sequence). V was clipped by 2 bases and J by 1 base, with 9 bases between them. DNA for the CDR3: TGTGCCTGGAGTTGGGGCGGATCCTACGAGCAGTACTTC. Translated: CAWSWGGSYEQYF.

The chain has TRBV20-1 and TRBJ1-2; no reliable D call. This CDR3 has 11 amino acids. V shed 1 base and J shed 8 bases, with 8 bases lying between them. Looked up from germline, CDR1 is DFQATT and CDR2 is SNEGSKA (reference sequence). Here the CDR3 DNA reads TGCAGTGCTAGAGGGACTTCAGGCTACACCTTC. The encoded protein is CSARGTSGYTF.

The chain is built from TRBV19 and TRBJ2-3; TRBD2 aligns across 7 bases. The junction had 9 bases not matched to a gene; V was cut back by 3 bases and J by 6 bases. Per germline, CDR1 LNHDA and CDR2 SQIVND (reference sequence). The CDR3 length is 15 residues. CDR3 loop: CASSIEAGALDTQYF. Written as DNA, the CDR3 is TGTGCCAGTAGTATTGAGGCGGGAGCCCTTGATACGCAGTATTTT.

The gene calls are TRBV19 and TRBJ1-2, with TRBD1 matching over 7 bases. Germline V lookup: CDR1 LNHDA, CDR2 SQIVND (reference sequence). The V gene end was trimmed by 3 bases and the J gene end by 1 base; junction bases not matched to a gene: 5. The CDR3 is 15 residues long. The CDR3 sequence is CASSIGQEGNYGYTF. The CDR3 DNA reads TGTGCCAGTAGTATTGGACAGGAGGGTAACTATGGCTACACCTTC.

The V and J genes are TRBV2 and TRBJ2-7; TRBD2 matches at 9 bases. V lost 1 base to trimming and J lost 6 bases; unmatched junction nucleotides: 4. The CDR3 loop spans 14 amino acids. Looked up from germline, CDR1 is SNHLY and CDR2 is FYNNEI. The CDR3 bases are TGTGCCAGCAGTGAAGGTGGCGGGAGGGGCGAGCAGTACTTC. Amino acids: CASSEGGGRGEQYF. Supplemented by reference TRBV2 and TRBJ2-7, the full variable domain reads EPEVTQTPSHQVTQMGQEVILRCVPISNHLYFYWYRQILGQKVEFLVSFYNNEISEKSEIFDDQFSVERPDGSNFTLKIRSTKLEDSAMYFCASSEGGGRGEQYFGPGTRLTVT.

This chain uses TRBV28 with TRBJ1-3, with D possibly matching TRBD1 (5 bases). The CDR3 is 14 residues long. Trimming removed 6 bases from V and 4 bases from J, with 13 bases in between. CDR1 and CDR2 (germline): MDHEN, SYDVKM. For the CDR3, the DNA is TGTGCCAGCAGGAAAGGGGCGCGGGGAAACACCATATATTTT. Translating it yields CASRKGARGNTIYF.

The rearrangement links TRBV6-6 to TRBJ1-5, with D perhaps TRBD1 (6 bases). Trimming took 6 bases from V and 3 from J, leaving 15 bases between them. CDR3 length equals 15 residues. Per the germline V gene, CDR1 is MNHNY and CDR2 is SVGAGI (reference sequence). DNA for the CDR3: TGTGCCAGCAGACCCGGACAGATACCCAATCAGCCCCAGCATTTT. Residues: CASRPGQIPNQPQHF.

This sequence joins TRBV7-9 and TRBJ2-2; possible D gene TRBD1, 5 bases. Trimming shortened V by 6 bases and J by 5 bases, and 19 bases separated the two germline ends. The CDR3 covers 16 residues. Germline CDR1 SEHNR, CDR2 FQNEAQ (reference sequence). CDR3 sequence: CASSYRFNVRTGELFF. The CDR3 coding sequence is TGTGCCAGCAGTTACAGGTTTAACGTTAGGACCGGGGAGCTGTTTTTT. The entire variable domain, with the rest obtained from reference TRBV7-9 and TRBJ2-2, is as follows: DTGVSQNPRHKITKRGQNVTFRCDPISEHNRLYWYRQTLGQGPEFLTYFQNEAQLEKSRLLSDRFSAERPKGSFSTLEIQRTEQGDSAMYLCASSYRFNVRTGELFFGEGSRLTVL.

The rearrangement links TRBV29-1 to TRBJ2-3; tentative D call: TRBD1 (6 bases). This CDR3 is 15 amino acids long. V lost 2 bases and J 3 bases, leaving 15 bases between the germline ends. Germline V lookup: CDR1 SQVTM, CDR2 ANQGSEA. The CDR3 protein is CSVERVGGSTDTQYF. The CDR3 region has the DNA TGCAGCGTTGAAAGGGTAGGGGGTAGTACAGATACGCAGTATTTT.

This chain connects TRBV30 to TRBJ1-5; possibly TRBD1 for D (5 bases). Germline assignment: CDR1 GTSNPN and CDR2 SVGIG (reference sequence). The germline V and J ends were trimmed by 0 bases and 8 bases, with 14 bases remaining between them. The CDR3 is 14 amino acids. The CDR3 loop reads CAWSVQAGWEPQHF. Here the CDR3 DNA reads TGTGCCTGGAGTGTACAGGCAGGGTGGGAGCCCCAGCATTTT.

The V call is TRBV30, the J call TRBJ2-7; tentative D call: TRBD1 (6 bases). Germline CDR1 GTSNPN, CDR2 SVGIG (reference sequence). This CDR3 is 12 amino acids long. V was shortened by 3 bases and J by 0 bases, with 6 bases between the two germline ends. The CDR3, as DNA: TGTGCCTGGAGGGGGGCCTCCTACGAGCAGTACTTC. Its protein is CAWRGASYEQYF.

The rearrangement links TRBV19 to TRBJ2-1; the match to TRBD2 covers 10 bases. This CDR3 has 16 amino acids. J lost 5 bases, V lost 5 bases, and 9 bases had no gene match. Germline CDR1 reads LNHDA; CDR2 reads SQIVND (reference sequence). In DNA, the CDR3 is TGTGCCAGTAGTCTCTGGACTAGCGGAGTGAACAATGAGCAGTTCTTC. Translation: CASSLWTSGVNNEQFF.

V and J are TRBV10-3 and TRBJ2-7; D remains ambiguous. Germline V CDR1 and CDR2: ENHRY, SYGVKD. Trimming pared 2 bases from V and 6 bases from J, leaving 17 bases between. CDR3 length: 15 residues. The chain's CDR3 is CAISEALGAAREQYF. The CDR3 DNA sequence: TGTGCCATCAGTGAGGCTTTAGGAGCTGCCCGCGAGCAGTACTTC.

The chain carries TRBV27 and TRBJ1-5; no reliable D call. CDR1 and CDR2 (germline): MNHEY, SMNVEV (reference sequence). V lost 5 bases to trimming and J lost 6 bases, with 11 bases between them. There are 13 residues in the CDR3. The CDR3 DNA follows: TGTGCCAGCAGTCCCCCCGAGGGTCAGCCCCAGCATTTT. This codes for CASSPPEGQPQHF.

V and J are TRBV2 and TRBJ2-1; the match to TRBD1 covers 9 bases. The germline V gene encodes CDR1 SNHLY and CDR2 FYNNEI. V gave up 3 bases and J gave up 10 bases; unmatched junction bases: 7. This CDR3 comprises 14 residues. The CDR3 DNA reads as TGTGCCAGCAGTGAGTTGGACAGGGGAGGCGAGCAGTTCTTC. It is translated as CASSELDRGGEQFF.

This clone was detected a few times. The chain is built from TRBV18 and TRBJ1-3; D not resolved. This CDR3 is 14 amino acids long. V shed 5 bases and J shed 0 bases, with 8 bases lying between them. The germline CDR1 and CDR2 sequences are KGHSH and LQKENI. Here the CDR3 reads CASSDGASGNTIYF. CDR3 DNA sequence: TGTGCCAGCTCAGACGGAGCCTCTGGAAACACCATATATTTT.

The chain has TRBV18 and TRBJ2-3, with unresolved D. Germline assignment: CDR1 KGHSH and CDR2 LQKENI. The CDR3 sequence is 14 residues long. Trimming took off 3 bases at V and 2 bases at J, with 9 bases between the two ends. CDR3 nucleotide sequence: TGTGCCAGCTCACCGCCCCCTAACACAGATACGCAGTATTTT. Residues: CASSPPPNTDTQYF.

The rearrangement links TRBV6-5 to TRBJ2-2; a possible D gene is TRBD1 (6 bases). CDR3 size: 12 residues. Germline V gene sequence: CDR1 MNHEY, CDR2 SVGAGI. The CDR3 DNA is TGTGCGGTCAGGGGATTTCCCGGGGAGCTGTTTTTT. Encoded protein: CAVRGFPGELFF.

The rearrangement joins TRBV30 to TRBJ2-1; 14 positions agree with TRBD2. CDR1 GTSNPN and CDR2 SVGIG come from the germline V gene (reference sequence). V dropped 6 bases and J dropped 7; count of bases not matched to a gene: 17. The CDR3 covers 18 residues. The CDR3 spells CACTGTSGSFVAVNEQFF. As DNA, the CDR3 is TGTGCCTGCACCGGGACTAGCGGGAGCTTTGTCGCCGTGAATGAGCAGTTCTTC.

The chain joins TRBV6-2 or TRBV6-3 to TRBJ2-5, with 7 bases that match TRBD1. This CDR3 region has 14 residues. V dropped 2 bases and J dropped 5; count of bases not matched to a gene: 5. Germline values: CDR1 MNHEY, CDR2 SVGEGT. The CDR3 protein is CASSYGQVSETQYF. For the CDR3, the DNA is TGTGCCAGCAGTTACGGACAGGTTTCCGAGACCCAGTACTTC.

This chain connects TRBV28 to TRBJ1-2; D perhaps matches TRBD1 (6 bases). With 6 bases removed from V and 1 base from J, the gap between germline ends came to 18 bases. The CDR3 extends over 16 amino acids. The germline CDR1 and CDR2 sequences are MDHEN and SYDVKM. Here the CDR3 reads CASSPNTGPLNYGYTF. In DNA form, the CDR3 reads TGTGCCAGCAGCCCGAATACAGGGCCACTTAACTATGGCTACACCTTC.

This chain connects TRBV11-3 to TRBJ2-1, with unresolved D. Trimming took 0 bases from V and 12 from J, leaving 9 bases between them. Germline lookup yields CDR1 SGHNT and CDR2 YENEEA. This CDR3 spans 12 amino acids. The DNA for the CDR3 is TGTGCCAGCAGCTTAGAGACATCCAGGCAGTTCTTC. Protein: CASSLETSRQFF.

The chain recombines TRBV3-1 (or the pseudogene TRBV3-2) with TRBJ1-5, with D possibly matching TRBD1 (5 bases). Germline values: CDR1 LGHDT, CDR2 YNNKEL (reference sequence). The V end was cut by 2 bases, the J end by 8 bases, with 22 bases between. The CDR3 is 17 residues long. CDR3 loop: CASSQNLYQGSFEPQHF. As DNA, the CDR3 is TGTGCCAGCAGCCAAAATCTCTACCAGGGCAGCTTTGAGCCCCAGCATTTT.

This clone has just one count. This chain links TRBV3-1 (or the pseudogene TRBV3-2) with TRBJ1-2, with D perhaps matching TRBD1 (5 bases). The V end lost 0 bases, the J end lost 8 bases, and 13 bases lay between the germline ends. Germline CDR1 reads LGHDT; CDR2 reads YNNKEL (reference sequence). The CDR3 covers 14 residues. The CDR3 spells CASSQDGREVGYTF. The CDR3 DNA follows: TGTGCCAGCAGCCAAGACGGCAGGGAGGTAGGCTACACCTTC.

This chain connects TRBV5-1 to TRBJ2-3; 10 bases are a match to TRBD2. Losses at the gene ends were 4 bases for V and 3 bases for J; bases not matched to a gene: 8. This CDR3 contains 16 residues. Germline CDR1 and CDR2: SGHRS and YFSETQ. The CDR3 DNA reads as TGCGCCAGCAGCCTGCGAGCGGGAGGGGGGACAGATACGCAGTATTTT. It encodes CASSLRAGGGTDTQYF. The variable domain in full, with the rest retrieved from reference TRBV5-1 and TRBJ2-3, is KAGVTQTPRYLIKTRGQQVTLSCSPISGHRSVSWYQQTPGQGLQFLFEYFSETQRNKGNFPGRFSGRQFSNSRSEMNVSTLELGDSALYLCASSLRAGGGTDTQYFGPGTRLTVL.

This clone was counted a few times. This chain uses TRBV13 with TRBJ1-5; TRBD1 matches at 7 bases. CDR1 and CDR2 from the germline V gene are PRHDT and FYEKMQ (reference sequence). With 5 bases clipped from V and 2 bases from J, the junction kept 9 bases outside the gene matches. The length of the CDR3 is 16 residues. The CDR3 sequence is CASSLRRQGGNQPQHF. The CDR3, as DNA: TGTGCCAGCAGCCTCCGGCGACAGGGAGGCAATCAGCCCCAGCATTTT.